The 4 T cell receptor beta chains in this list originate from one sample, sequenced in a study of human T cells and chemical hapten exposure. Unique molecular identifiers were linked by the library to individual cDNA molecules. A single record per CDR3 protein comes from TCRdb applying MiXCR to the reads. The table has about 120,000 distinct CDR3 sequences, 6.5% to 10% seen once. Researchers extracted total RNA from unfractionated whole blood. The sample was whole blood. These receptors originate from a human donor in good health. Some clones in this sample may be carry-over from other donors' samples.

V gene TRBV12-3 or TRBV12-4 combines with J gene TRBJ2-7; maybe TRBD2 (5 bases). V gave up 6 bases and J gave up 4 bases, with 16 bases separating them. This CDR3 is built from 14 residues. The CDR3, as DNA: TGTGCCAGCAGGCCCCTAATAGCGCTTTACGAGCAGTACTTC. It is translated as CASRPLIALYEQYF.

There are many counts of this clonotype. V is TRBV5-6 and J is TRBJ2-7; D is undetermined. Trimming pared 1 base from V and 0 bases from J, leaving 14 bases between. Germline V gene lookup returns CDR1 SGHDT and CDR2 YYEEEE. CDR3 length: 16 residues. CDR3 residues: CASSLMQAILSYEQYF. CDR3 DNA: TGTGCCAGCAGCTTGATGCAGGCGATACTCTCCTACGAGCAGTACTTC. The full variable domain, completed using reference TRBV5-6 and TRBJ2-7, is DAGVTQSPTHLIKTRGQQVTLRCSPKSGHDTVSWYQQALGQGPQFIFQYYEEEERQRGNFPDRFSGHQFPNYSSELNVNALLLGDSALYLCASSLMQAILSYEQYFGPGTRLTVT.

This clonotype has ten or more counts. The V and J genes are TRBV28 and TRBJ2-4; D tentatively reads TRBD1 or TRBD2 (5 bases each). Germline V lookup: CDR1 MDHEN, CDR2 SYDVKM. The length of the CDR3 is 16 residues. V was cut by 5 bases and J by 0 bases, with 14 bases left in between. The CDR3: CASSARELIAKNIQYF. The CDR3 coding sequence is TGTGCCAGCAGTGCCAGGGAGTTAATAGCCAAAAACATTCAGTACTTC.

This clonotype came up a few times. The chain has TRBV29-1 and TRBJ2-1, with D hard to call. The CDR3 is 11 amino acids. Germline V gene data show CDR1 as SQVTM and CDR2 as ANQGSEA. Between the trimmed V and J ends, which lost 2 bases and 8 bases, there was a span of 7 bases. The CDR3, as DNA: TGCAGCGTTGAAATGGGCGATGAGCAGTTCTTC. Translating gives CSVEMGDEQFF.